This paragraph reports one T cell receptor (beta chain). As yet, its antigen is unknown. Trimming removed 10 bases at V and 0 bases at J, with 14 bases between. Germline values: CDR1 MDHEN, CDR2 SYDVKM. This CDR3 region has 14 residues. The second PCR ran about 6 to 12 cycles with a sample-barcoded 5' primer and J-beta primers. TCRdb processed the 5' RACE reads anew with MiXCR; each CDR3 protein has one entry. Found here are about 900,000 distinct CDR3 sequences, about 48% of them singletons; the top ten hold 13%. This sample is drawn from a study of blood T cells in healthy people across ages. Whole-study findings and limits: Strongly correlated with naive T cell percentage was TCR beta diversity. Roughly linear age-related decline in beta diversity appeared, significant by age approximately 41.

The specimen sequenced was blood. The origin of this receptor is a man aged 30-40 years in good health. This rearrangement joins TRBV28 to TRBJ2-3, with unresolved D. The CDR3 protein is CAITRAASTDTQYF. The CDR3 nucleotides read TGTGCCATAACCCGGGCAGCTAGCACAGATACGCAGTATTTT.